This note documents a single T cell receptor beta chain sequence. Germline assignment: CDR1 MDHEN and CDR2 SYDVKM. The V end was cut by 4 bases, the J end by 4 bases, with 16 bases between. This CDR3 has 15 residues. Sequencing used immunoSEQ multiplex PCR; TCRdb keeps in-frame clones, though not all of them. The repertoire holds roughly 100,000 clones, with 84% as singletons. This sample was included in a study of T cell responses to AZD1222 COVID-19 vaccine. About the research overall: The study pooled second doses at about 4 or about 12 weeks.

The specimen was peripheral blood, collected on day 0 of AZD1222 vaccination. The chain uses TRBV28 and TRBJ2-5; D may correspond to TRBD1 or TRBD2 (6 bases each). The sequence was obtained from an adult in good health. The CDR3 region is CASSSPMGGIETQYF. The CDR3 region has the DNA TGTGCCAGCAGTTCGCCCATGGGGGGCATAGAGACCCAGTACTTC.